This record looks at one T cell receptor (beta chain) sequence and its context. DNA loading was fixed at about 360 ng for all bulk PBMC samples. Assay: immunoSEQ multiplex PCR; the TCRdb copy retains only in-frame clones and omits some. The sample holds some 9,800 clones, around nine tenths seen once. This record belongs to a study of blood T cell dynamics during melanoma immunotherapy. Study as a whole: Standard first-line treatment here was pembrolizumab or nivolumab plus ipilimumab in metastatic melanoma.

The sample's time point: week 3, after first cycle of checkpoint inhibitor. Response was assessed by RECIST 1.1 at 12 weeks, except a couple of rapid progressors. This TCR came from a human donor with melanoma. The sequencing here drew on blood, taken from a patient treated with checkpoint blockade.

DNA of the CDR3: TGTGCCAGCAGTCGGGTTTCTTCGGACAGGTACAATGAGCAGTTCTTC. It codes for CASSRVSSDRYNEQFF. This chain uses TRBV6-6 with TRBJ2-1; 7 nucleotides line up with TRBD1. Trimming cost V 5 bases and J 4 bases; bases outside gene matches: 11. CDR1 is MNHNY and CDR2 is SVGAGI in the germline V gene (reference sequence). The CDR3 extends over 16 amino acids.